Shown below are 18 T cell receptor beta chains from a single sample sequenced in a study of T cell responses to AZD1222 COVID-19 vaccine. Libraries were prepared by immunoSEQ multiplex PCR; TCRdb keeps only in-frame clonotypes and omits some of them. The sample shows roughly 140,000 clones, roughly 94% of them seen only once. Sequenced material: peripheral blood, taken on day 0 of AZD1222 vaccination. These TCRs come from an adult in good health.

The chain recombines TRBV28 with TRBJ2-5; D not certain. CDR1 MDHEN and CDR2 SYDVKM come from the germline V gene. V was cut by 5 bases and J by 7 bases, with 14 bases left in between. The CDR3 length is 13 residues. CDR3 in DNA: TGTGCCAGCAGTGCCCCCCCCGATGGGACCCAGTACTTC. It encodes CASSAPPDGTQYF.

CDR3 DNA sequence: TGTGCCAGCAACCTAGCGGGAGGGAGCAATGAGCAGTTCTTC. Protein: CASNLAGGSNEQFF. V gene TRBV3-1 (or the pseudogene TRBV3-2) combines with J gene TRBJ2-1; 12 nucleotides line up with TRBD2. J lost 6 bases, V lost 7 bases, and 4 bases had no gene match. The length of the CDR3 is 14 residues. The germline CDR1 and CDR2 sequences are LGHDT and YNNKEL (reference sequence).

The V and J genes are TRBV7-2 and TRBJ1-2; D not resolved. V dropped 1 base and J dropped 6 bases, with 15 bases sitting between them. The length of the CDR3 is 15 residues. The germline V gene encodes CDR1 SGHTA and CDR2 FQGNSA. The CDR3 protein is CASSLVGWGEDGYTF. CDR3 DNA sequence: TGTGCCAGCAGCTTAGTGGGATGGGGAGAGGATGGCTACACCTTC.

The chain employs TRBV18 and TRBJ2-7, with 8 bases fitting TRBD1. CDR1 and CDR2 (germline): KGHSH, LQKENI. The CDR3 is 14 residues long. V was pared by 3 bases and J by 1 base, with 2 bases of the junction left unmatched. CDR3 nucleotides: TGTGCCAGCTCACCTAACAGGGGGTCCTACGAGCAGTACGTC. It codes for CASSPNRGSYEQYV.

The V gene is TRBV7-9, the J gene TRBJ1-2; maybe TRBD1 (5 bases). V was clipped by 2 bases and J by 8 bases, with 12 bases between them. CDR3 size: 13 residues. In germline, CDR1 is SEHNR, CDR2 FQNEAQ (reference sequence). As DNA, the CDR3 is TGTGCCAGCAGCTTATCACAGGCTTCCGGCTACACCTTC. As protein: CASSLSQASGYTF.

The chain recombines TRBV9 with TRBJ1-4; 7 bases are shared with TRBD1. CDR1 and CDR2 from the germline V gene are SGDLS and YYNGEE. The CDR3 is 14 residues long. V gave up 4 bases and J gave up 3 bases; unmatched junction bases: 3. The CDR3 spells CASSYGQANEKLFF. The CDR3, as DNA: TGTGCCAGCAGCTACGGACAGGCTAATGAAAAACTGTTTTTT.

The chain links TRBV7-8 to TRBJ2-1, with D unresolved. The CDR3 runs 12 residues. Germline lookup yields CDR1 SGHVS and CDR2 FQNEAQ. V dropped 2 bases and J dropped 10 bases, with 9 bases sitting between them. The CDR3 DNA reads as TGTGCCAGCAGCTTAAGGCGAGACGAGCAGTTCTTC. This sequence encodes CASSLRRDEQFF.

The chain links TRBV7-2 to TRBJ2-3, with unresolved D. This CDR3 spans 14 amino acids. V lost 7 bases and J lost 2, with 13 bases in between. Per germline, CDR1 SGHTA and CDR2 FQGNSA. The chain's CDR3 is CASKLDPATDTQYF. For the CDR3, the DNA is TGTGCCAGCAAACTGGACCCGGCCACAGATACGCAGTATTTT.

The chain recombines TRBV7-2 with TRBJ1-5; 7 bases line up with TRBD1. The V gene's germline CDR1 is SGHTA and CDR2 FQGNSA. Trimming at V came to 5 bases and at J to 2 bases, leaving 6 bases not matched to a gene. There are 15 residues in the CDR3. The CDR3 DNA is TGTGCCAGCAGCCGGGACAGAGGGGGCAATCAGCCCCAGCATTTT. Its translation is CASSRDRGGNQPQHF.

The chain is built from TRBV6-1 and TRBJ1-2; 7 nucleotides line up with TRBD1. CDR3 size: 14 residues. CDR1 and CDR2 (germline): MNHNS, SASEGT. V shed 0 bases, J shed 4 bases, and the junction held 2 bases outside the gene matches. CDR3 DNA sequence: TGTGCCAGCAGTGAAGCGGGACAGCTCTATGGCTACACCTTC. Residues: CASSEAGQLYGYTF.

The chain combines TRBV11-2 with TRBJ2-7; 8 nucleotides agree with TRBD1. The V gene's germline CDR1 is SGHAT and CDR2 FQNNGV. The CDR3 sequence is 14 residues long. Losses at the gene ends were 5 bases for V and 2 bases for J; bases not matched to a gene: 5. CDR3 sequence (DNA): TGTGCCAGCAGCCAAGGGACAGGAACCTACGAGCAGTACGTC. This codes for CASSQGTGTYEQYV.

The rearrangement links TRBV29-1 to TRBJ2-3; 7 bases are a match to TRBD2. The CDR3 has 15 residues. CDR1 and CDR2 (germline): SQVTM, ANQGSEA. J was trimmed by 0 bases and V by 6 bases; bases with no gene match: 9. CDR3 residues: CSVNEHSGSTDTQYF. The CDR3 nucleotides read TGCAGCGTCAATGAACATAGCGGGAGCACAGATACGCAGTATTTT.

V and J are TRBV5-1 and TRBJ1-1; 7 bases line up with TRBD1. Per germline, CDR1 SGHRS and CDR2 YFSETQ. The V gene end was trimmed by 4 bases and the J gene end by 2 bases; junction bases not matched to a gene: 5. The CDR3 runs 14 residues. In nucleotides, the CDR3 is TGCGCCAGCAGCCCGGGACAGACAAACACTGAAGCTTTCTTT. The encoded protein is CASSPGQTNTEAFF.

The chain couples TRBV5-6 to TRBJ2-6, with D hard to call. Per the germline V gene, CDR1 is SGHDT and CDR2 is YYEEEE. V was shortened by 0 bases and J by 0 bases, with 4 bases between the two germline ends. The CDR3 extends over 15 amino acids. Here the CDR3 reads CASSLVLSGANVLTF. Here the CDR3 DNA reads TGTGCCAGCAGCTTGGTCCTCTCTGGGGCCAACGTCCTGACTTTC.

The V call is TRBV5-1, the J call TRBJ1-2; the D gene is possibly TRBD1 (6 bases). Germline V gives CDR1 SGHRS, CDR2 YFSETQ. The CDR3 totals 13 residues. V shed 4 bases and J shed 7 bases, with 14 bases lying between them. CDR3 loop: CASSKAGESGYTF. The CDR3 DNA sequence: TGCGCCAGCAGCAAAGCAGGGGAATCTGGCTACACCTTC.

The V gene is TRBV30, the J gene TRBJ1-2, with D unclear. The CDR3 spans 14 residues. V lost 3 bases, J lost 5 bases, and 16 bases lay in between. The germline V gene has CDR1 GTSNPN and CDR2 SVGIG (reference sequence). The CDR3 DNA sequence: TGTGCCTGGAGGGTCCCCGCCAGGAGTTATGGCTACACCTTC. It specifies CAWRVPARSYGYTF.

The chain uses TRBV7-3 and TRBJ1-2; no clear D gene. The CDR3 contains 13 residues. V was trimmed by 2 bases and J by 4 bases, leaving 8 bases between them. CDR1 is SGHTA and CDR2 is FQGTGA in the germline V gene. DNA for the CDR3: TGTGCCAGCAGCTTATCCGCAGCCTATGGCTACACCTTC. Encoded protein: CASSLSAAYGYTF.

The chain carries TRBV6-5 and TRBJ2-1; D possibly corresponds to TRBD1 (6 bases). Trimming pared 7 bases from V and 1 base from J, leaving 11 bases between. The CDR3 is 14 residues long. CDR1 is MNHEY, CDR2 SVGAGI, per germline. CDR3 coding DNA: TGTGCCAGCACGTGGACAGAGTCCTACAATGAGCAGTTCTTC. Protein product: CASTWTESYNEQFF.